A single sample gave rise to the 27 T cell receptor beta chains below, sequenced in a study of vaccination effects on CD4 cells after COVID-19 (dated by TCRdb to between 2021 and 2022). These TCRs are of unknown antigen specificity. In the ViraFEST assay, PBMC were stimulated with viral peptide pools, and TCR sequencing was then used to find antigen-specific CD4+ T cell clonotypes based on their expansion. After about 10 days of culture, CD4+ T cells were isolated with the EasySep CD4+ T cell isolation kit. Negative nucleocapsid antibody results before and after vaccination confirmed that the healthy vaccine recipients had no prior SARS-CoV-2 infection. The receptor library was made with the immunoSEQ multiplex PCR assay. TCRdb retrieved this table from immuneACCESS and kept in-frame rearrangements only. Not all clones are present; in checked studies, unresolved V genes account for under half, and no reason is known for the remainder. This sample comprises roughly 41,000 clones, about 66% of them detected only once. Together, the top ten hold 15% of the sample.

The source was CD4+ T cells from PBMCs cultured with HCoV-OC43 spike peptides, collected before COVID-19 vaccination. The cell subset or site label on this specimen signifies: HCoV-OC43 spike overlapping peptide pool stimulation. Receptors originate from a human donor who received a COVID-19 vaccine.

The chain recombines TRBV6-5 with TRBJ2-1; D is possibly TRBD2 (7 bases). Per the germline V gene, CDR1 is MNHEY and CDR2 is SVGAGI. CDR3 size: 16 residues. V lost 1 base, J lost 7 bases, and 17 bases lay in between. The CDR3 loop reads CASSYLGGRGLNEQFF. DNA for the CDR3: TGTGCCAGCAGTTACTTGGGTGGGCGGGGGCTAAATGAGCAGTTCTTC.

This clone was seen more than once but under ten times. V is TRBV6-6 and J is TRBJ2-5; 9 bases map to TRBD1. With 2 bases clipped from V and 1 base from J, the junction kept 5 bases outside the gene matches. CDR1 and CDR2 (germline): MNHNY, SVGAGI (reference sequence). CDR3 length: 16 residues. The CDR3 nucleotides are TGTGCCAGCAGTTACGGACAGGGGACCCTCCAAGAGACCCAGTACTTC. Its translation is CASSYGQGTLQETQYF.

The chain couples TRBV5-1 to TRBJ1-4, with 9 bases fitting TRBD1. Trimming removed 0 bases from V and 8 bases from J; junction bases left unmatched: 11. Germline assignment: CDR1 SGHRS and CDR2 YFSETQ. The length of the CDR3 is 17 residues. The CDR3: CASSLAGTGFGGEKLFF. For the CDR3, the DNA is TGCGCCAGCAGCTTGGCCGGGACAGGGTTTGGAGGGGAAAAACTGTTTTTT. The whole variable domain, filled in from reference TRBV5-1 and TRBJ1-4, reads KAGVTQTPRYLIKTRGQQVTLSCSPISGHRSVSWYQQTPGQGLQFLFEYFSETQRNKGNFPGRFSGRQFSNSRSEMNVSTLELGDSALYLCASSLAGTGFGGEKLFFGSGTQLSVL.

The gene calls are TRBV2 and TRBJ2-1; D perhaps matches TRBD1 (7 bases). Trimming left V 5 bases short and J 0 bases short, with 23 bases between. The CDR3 totals 19 residues. The germline gives CDR1 SNHLY, CDR2 FYNNEI. The CDR3 sequence: CASSPTGTPQGGSYNEQFF. DNA of the CDR3: TGTGCCAGCAGTCCTACGGGAACACCCCAGGGGGGCTCCTACAATGAGCAGTTCTTC.

The DNA for the CDR3 is TGTGCCTGGGGCCGACAGGGTCCTGGGCAGCCCCAGCATTTT. The encoded protein is CAWGRQGPGQPQHF. The V and J genes are TRBV30 and TRBJ1-5; TRBD1 agrees at 7 bases. Germline V gives CDR1 GTSNPN, CDR2 SVGIG (reference sequence). The CDR3 contains 14 residues. V lost 5 bases, J lost 7 bases, and 11 bases stayed unmatched. The complete variable domain, with remaining parts taken from reference TRBV30 and TRBJ1-5, reads SQTIHQWPATLVQPVGSPLSLECTVEGTSNPNLYWYRQAAGRGLQLLFYSVGIGQISSEVPQNLSASRPQDRQFILSSKKLLLSDSGFYLCAWGRQGPGQPQHFGDGTRLSIL.

This chain uses TRBV10-1 with TRBJ2-3; TRBD1 agrees at 9 bases. CDR1 and CDR2 from the germline V gene are WNHNN and SYGVQD (reference sequence). Germline trimming cut 6 bases from V and 0 bases from J; bases unmatched to any gene: 1. The CDR3 sequence is 14 residues long. DNA for the CDR3: TGCGCCAGCAGCGGACAGGGGAGCACAGATACGCAGTATTTT. This codes for CASSGQGSTDTQYF.

This chain connects TRBV29-1 to TRBJ2-7, with 7 bases that match TRBD1. The CDR3 is 15 amino acids. CDR1 SQVTM and CDR2 ANQGSEA come from the germline V gene. After removal of 7 bases from V and 6 bases from J, the junction contained 18 bases not matched to a gene. This CDR3 reads CSARPRQGEGSEQYF. The CDR3 DNA sequence: TGCAGCGCCCGCCCTCGGCAGGGGGAAGGGAGCGAGCAGTACTTC.

The V and J genes are TRBV10-3 and TRBJ2-2; TRBD1 agrees at 10 bases. The CDR3 runs 17 residues. Germline V gene data show CDR1 as ENHRY and CDR2 as SYGVKD. V shed 5 bases and J 4 bases; nucleotides not matched to a gene: 10. The DNA for the CDR3 is TGTGCCATCAGTCCCTCAATGGGACAGGGGAGCACCGGGGAGCTGTTTTTT. Protein sequence: CAISPSMGQGSTGELFF.

V and J are TRBV25-1 and TRBJ1-2; no firm D call. The CDR3 loop spans 14 amino acids. V was shortened by 4 bases and J by 4 bases, with 13 bases between the two germline ends. Germline CDR1 reads MGHDK; CDR2 reads SYGVNS. Here the CDR3 reads CASSGPVELYGYTF. In nucleotides, the CDR3 is TGTGCCAGCAGTGGGCCCGTGGAACTCTATGGCTACACCTTC.

The genes are TRBV7-9 and TRBJ1-2; D unresolved. Trimming removed 5 bases from V and 8 bases from J, with 21 bases in between. Germline V CDR1 and CDR2: SEHNR, FQNEAQ (reference sequence). This CDR3 is built from 15 residues. In DNA, the CDR3 is TGTGCCAGCAGCGAGTTGGCCCTAGGAGGGAAAGGCTACACCTTC. Its translation: CASSELALGGKGYTF.

The V and J genes are TRBV4-1 and TRBJ2-1, with D tentatively TRBD1 (5 bases). V was trimmed by 3 bases and J by 5 bases, leaving 17 bases between them. The CDR3 runs 16 residues. Germline V lookup: CDR1 MGHRA, CDR2 YSYEKL. The CDR3: CASSHLYGQGNNEQFF. CDR3 sequence (DNA): TGCGCCAGCAGCCATCTTTACGGGCAGGGCAACAATGAGCAGTTCTTC.

This clone was recorded a few times. This chain uses TRBV18 with TRBJ2-6, with a possible D match to TRBD1 (5 bases). CDR1 is KGHSH and CDR2 is LQKENI in the germline V gene. The CDR3 sequence is 15 residues long. V dropped 6 bases and J dropped 0 bases, with 9 bases sitting between them. The CDR3 coding sequence is TGTGCCAGCTCGACAGTTAGCTCTGGGGCCAACGTCCTGACTTTC. It yields the protein CASSTVSSGANVLTF.

V and J are TRBV11-2 and TRBJ2-5; D could derive from TRBD1 or TRBD2 (5 bases each). This CDR3 region has 13 residues. Germline V CDR1 and CDR2: SGHAT, FQNNGV. V dropped 8 bases and J dropped 5 bases, with 15 bases sitting between them. The CDR3 sequence: CASERGFLETQYF. CDR3 nucleotides: TGTGCCAGCGAGAGGGGATTTCTGGAGACCCAGTACTTC.

This chain links TRBV19 with TRBJ1-2; D is ambiguous. Trimming shortened V by 6 bases and J by 2 bases, and 7 bases separated the two germline ends. The germline V gene encodes CDR1 LNHDA and CDR2 SQIVND (reference sequence). This CDR3 spans 12 amino acids. For the CDR3, the DNA is TGTGCCAGTAGATCACGAAACTATGGCTACACCTTC. Amino acids: CASRSRNYGYTF.

The gene calls are TRBV9 and TRBJ2-1; D may be TRBD2 (5 bases). The V and J ends lost 3 bases and 0 bases respectively, with 7 bases between them. Germline lookup yields CDR1 SGDLS and CDR2 YYNGEE. The CDR3 sequence is 14 residues long. This CDR3 reads CASSDRGSYNEQFF. In DNA, the CDR3 is TGTGCCAGCAGCGACCGGGGCTCCTACAATGAGCAGTTCTTC. The variable domain in full, with the rest retrieved from reference TRBV9 and TRBJ2-1, is DSGVTQTPKHLITATGQRVTLRCSPRSGDLSVYWYQQSLDQGLQFLIQYYNGEERAKGNILERFSAQQFPDLHSELNLSSLELGDSALYFCASSDRGSYNEQFFGPGTRLTVL.

The CDR3 DNA sequence: TGCGCCAGCAGCTTGACTAGCGGAGTGGGGAGGGAGACCCAGTACTTC. The encoded protein is CASSLTSGVGRETQYF. This rearrangement joins TRBV5-1 to TRBJ2-5, with TRBD2 identical over 8 bases. The CDR3 runs 16 residues. V trimming: 1 base; J trimming: 5 bases; junction bases outside the gene matches: 10. Germline loops: CDR1 SGHRS, CDR2 YFSETQ.

The chain links TRBV6-5 to TRBJ1-4; D might be TRBD1 (5 bases). In germline, CDR1 is MNHEY, CDR2 SVGAGI. The length of the CDR3 is 15 residues. The ends were cut back, 8 bases at V and 8 bases at J, with 21 bases in the middle. The CDR3: CASRVSGDLREKLFF. The CDR3 nucleotides are TGTGCCAGCCGGGTCTCGGGGGACCTAAGGGAAAAACTGTTTTTT.

The V call is TRBV6-1, the J call TRBJ1-5; unclear D gene. CDR3 length equals 13 residues. CDR1 is MNHNS, CDR2 SASEGT, per germline. V was shortened by 3 bases and J by 3 bases, with 6 bases between the two germline ends. The CDR3 reads CASSDRYNQPQHF. CDR3 DNA sequence: TGTGCCAGCAGTGATCGCTACAATCAGCCCCAGCATTTT.

J is TRBJ2-1 and V is TRBV19; D could derive from TRBD1 or TRBD2 (5 bases each). The V gene lost 9 bases and the J gene lost 3 bases, with 21 bases spanning the gap. This CDR3 spans 16 amino acids. CDR1 and CDR2 (germline): LNHDA, SQIVND (reference sequence). CDR3 in DNA: TGTGCCAGACGCCTCCGCGTGGGGGACGTCTACAATGAGCAGTTCTTC. This gives the protein CARRLRVGDVYNEQFF.

The V call is TRBV19, the J call TRBJ2-2; D may be TRBD2 (6 bases). The CDR3 consists of 17 residues. Trimming left V 6 bases short and J 0 bases short, with 17 bases between. Germline V CDR1 and CDR2: LNHDA, SQIVND (reference sequence). CDR3 DNA: TGTGCCAGTAGCCCCCCGGGGGTCACTTCGAACACCGGGGAGCTGTTTTTT. Translating gives CASSPPGVTSNTGELFF.

There are a few counts of this clone. The rearrangement uses TRBV6-4 and TRBJ2-3; TRBD2 matches at 8 bases. Germline CDR1 reads MRHNA; CDR2 reads SNTAGT. V was clipped by 3 bases and J by 4 bases; unmatched bases: 3. The CDR3 is 14 residues long. The CDR3 here is CASSEAGEADTQYF. The CDR3 DNA is TGTGCCAGCAGTGAAGCGGGAGAGGCAGATACGCAGTATTTT.

The V gene is TRBV6-5, the J gene TRBJ1-6; 7 bases map to TRBD1. This CDR3 has 14 residues. The germline CDR1 and CDR2 sequences are MNHEY and SVGAGI. J lost 8 bases, V lost 9 bases, and 10 bases had no gene match. The CDR3 DNA follows: TGTGCCAGTCAGGGGGGATCTAGGGATTCACCCCTCCACTTT. This translates into CASQGGSRDSPLHF.

J is TRBJ2-5 and V is TRBV5-1; 9 positions agree with TRBD1. With V trimmed by 4 bases and J by 5 bases, 12 bases remained unmatched. Germline CDR1 is SGHRS and CDR2 is YFSETQ. The CDR3 is 16 residues long. Here the CDR3 DNA reads TGCGCCAGCAGCATGAACTCCGGGACAGGGAGGGAGACCCAGTACTTC. Protein product: CASSMNSGTGRETQYF.

This clone turned up a few times. The chain employs TRBV5-4 and TRBJ1-2; weak D call: TRBD1 (5 bases). CDR1 SGHNT and CDR2 YYREEE come from the germline V gene (reference sequence). The CDR3 covers 14 residues. Trimming took 5 bases from V and 4 from J, leaving 15 bases between them. The DNA for the CDR3 is TGTGCCAGCAGGTTGCGGGGCGGGCGCTATGGCTACACCTTC. This encodes CASRLRGGRYGYTF.

The chain combines TRBV12-3 or TRBV12-4 with TRBJ1-2; D possibly corresponds to TRBD1 (6 bases). V lost 6 bases and J 8 bases, leaving 13 bases between the germline ends. CDR3 length equals 12 residues. The CDR3 sequence: CASREGHGGYTF. The CDR3, as DNA: TGTGCCAGCAGGGAGGGACATGGAGGCTACACCTTC.

In this sample, this clone turned up once. The chain carries TRBV6-1 and TRBJ2-1; D is perhaps TRBD1 (5 bases). Trimming left V 6 bases short and J 5 bases short, with 14 bases between. CDR1 and CDR2 from the germline V gene are MNHNS and SASEGT. There are 14 residues in the CDR3. The CDR3 here is CASSASYRNNEQFF. CDR3 nucleotides: TGTGCCAGCAGCGCTAGTTACAGGAACAATGAGCAGTTCTTC.

This chain uses TRBV7-9 with TRBJ1-2; D remains unclear. This CDR3 is 15 amino acids long. Trimming removed 3 bases from V and 2 bases from J, with 13 bases in between. CDR1 and CDR2 from the germline V gene are SEHNR and FQNEAQ (reference sequence). CDR3 amino acids: CASSFFHSENYGYTF. The CDR3 DNA is TGTGCCAGCAGCTTTTTTCACAGCGAAAACTATGGCTACACCTTC.